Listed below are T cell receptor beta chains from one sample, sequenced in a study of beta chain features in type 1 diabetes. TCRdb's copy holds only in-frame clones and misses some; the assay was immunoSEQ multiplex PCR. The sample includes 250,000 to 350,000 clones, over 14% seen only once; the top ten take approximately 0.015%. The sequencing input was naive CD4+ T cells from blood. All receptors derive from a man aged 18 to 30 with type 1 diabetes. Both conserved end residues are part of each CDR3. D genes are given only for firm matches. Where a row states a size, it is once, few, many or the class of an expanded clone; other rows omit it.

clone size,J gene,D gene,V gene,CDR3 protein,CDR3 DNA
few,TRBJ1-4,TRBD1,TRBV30,CAWRDRGREKLFF,TGTGCCTGGAGGGACAGGGGGCGCGAAAAACTGTTTTTT
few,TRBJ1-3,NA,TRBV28,CASSLPDSYGGNTIYF,TGTGCCAGCAGTTTACCGGACAGTTATGGGGGAAACACCATATATTTT
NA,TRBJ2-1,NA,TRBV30,CAWEKLSEQFF,TGTGCCTGGGAGAAGTTAAGTGAGCAGTTCTTC
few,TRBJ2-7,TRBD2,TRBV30,CAWSVGGVTYEQYF,TGTGCCTGGAGTGTGGGGGGGGTGACCTACGAGCAGTACTTC
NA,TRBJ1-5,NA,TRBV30,CAWSVVHRADQPQHF,TGTGCCTGGAGTGTAGTGCACAGGGCGGATCAGCCCCAGCATTTT
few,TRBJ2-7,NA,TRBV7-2,CASSVAEGVRQYF,TGTGCCAGCAGCGTCGCGGAAGGGGTTCGGCAGTACTTC
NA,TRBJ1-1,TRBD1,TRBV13,CASSRQGVTEAFF,TGTGCCAGCAGCCGACAGGGTGTCACTGAAGCTTTCTTT
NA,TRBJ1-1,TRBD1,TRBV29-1,CSVASWTGGTEAFF,TGCAGCGTGGCCTCCTGGACAGGGGGCACTGAAGCTTTCTTT
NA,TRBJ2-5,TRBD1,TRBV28,CASSLTGGKETQYF,TGTGCCAGCAGTTTGACAGGGGGCAAAGAGACCCAGTACTTC
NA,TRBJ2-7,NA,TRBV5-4,CASSLGGEQYF,TGTGCCAGCAGCTTGGGAGGGGAGCAGTACTTC
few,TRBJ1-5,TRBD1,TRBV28,CASSFQGQGNNQPQHF,TGTGCCAGCAGTTTCCAGGGACAGGGGAACAATCAGCCCCAGCATTTT
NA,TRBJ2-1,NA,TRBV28,CASSPSGTSMNEQFF,TGTGCCAGCAGTCCGTCCGGGACTTCAATGAATGAGCAGTTCTTC
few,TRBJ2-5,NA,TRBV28,CASRLLETQYF,TGTGCCAGCCGTCTCCTGGAGACCCAGTACTTC
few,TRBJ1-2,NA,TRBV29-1,CSLGSSYGYTF,TGCAGCCTCGGGTCCTCGTATGGCTACACCTTC
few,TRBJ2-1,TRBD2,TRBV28,CASSSLTGTSGVLHEQFF,TGTGCCAGCAGTTCGCTCACCGGGACTAGCGGGGTACTCCACGAGCAGTTCTTC
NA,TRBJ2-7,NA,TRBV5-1,CANPSAEWGNYEQYF,TGCGCCAACCCCAGTGCCGAGTGGGGCAACTACGAGCAGTACTTC
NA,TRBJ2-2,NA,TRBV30,CAWSANTGPTGELFF,TGTGCCTGGAGCGCTAATACAGGTCCCACCGGGGAGCTGTTTTTT
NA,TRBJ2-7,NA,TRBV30,CAWSVRAQLEQYF,TGTGCCTGGAGTGTACGTGCACAGCTGGAGCAGTACTTC
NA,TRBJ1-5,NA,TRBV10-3,CAIRGGLNQPQHF,TGTGCCATCAGGGGGGGACTAAATCAGCCCCAGCATTTT
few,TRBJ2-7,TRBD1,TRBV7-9,CASSSQGANEQYF,TGTGCCAGCAGCTCCCAGGGGGCAAACGAGCAGTACTTC
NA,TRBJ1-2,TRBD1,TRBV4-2,CASSQQGQGGGYTF,TGTGCCAGCAGCCAACAGGGACAGGGCGGGGGCTACACCTTC
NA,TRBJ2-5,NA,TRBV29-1,CSVVTGQETQYF,TGCAGCGTCGTGACAGGACAAGAGACCCAGTACTTC
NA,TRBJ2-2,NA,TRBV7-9,CASSTTGSNTGELFF,TGTGCCAGCAGCACCACAGGTTCCAACACCGGGGAGCTGTTTTTT
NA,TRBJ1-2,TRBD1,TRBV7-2,CASSLGTGFYGYTF,TGTGCCAGCAGCTTAGGGACAGGCTTTTATGGCTACACCTTC
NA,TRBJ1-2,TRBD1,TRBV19,CASSSDRGHGYTF,TGTGCCAGTAGTTCTGACAGGGGGCATGGCTACACCTTC
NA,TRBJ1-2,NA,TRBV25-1,CASSTRKNYGYTF,TGTGCCAGCAGCACCAGGAAAAACTATGGCTACACCTTC
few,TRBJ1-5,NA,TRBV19,CASSIGGAQPQHF,TGTGCCAGTAGTATTGGGGGGGCTCAGCCCCAGCATTTT
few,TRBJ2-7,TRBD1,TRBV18,CASSPILGQGGLEQYF,TGTGCCAGCTCACCAATCTTGGGACAGGGAGGTCTCGAGCAGTACTTC
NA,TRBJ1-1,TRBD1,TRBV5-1,CASSAQGTGNTEAFF,TGCGCCAGCAGCGCGCAAGGGACAGGGAACACTGAAGCTTTCTTT
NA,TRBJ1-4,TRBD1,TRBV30,CAWSLTRTGERGPIFF,TGTGCCTGGAGTCTAACCCGGACAGGGGAGCGGGGGCCGATTTTTTTT
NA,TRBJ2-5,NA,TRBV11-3,CASSLTGSETQYF,TGTGCCAGCAGTTTAACAGGGTCAGAGACCCAGTACTTC
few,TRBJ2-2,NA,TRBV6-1,CASRDGMAGELFF,TGTGCCAGCAGGGACGGGATGGCCGGGGAGCTGTTTTTT
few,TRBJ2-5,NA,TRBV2,CASMRETQYF,TGTGCCAGCATGAGGGAGACCCAGTACTTC
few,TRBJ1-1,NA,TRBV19,CASSMMANTEAFF,TGTGCCAGTAGTATGATGGCGAACACTGAAGCTTTCTTT
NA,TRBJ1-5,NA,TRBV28,CASSSLRLSNQPQHF,TGTGCCAGCAGTTCTCTCCGGTTGAGCAATCAGCCCCAGCATTTT
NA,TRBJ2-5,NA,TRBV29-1,CSVGGRSQETQYF,TGCAGCGTGGGGGGGCGGAGCCAAGAGACCCAGTACTTC
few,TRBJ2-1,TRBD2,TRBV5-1,CASSFQREKGEQFF,TGCGCCAGCAGCTTCCAGCGGGAGAAGGGTGAGCAGTTCTTC
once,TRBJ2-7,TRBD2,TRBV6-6,CASSYSRTSTYEQYF,TGTGCCAGCAGTTACTCTCGGACTAGTACCTACGAGCAGTACTTC
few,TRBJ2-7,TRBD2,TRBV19,CASGWPGLPYEQYF,TGTGCCAGTGGCTGGCCGGGACTACCCTACGAGCAGTACTTC
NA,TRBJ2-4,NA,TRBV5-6,CASSPGGAKNIQYF,TGTGCCAGCAGCCCCGGGGGAGCCAAAAACATTCAGTACTTC
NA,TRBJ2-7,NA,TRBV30,CAWSRRGSRSYEQYF,TGTGCCTGGTCAAGGAGGGGCTCGCGCTCCTACGAGCAGTACTTC
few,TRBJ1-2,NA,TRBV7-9,CASSLSRRTNYGYTF,TGTGCCAGCAGCCTCAGCAGGCGCACCAACTATGGCTACACCTTC
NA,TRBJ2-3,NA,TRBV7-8,CASSLGTGAQYF,TGTGCCAGCAGCTTGGGGACGGGGGCGCAGTATTTT
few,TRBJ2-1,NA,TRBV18,CASSRRSTYNEQFF,TGTGCCAGCTCACGGCGGTCTACCTACAATGAGCAGTTCTTC
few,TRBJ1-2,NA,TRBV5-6,CASSLALGQGSYGYTF,TGTGCCAGCAGCTTGGCCCTTGGGCAGGGGAGCTATGGCTACACCTTC
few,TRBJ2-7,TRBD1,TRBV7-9,CASSRGQGAPYEQYF,TGTGCCAGCAGCAGGGGACAGGGGGCGCCCTACGAGCAGTACTTC
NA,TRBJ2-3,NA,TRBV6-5,CASSYNRLFRTDTQYF,TGTGCCAGCAGTTACAACAGGCTCTTCCGAACAGATACGCAGTATTTT
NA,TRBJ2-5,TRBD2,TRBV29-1,CSVGLAGSQETQYF,TGCAGCGTTGGGCTAGCGGGGAGCCAAGAGACCCAGTACTTC
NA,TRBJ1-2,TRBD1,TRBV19,CASSIASAGGYGYTF,TGTGCCAGTAGTATAGCAAGTGCAGGGGGCTATGGCTACACCTTC
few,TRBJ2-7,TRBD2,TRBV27,CASSSVAGGHYEQYF,TGTGCCAGCAGTTCGGTGGCGGGGGGACACTACGAGCAGTACTTC
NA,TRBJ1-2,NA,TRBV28,CASSPIDIDGYTF,TGTGCCAGCAGCCCTATCGACATCGATGGCTACACCTTC
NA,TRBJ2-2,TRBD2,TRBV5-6,CASSSLAGAANTGELFF,TGTGCCAGCAGCTCTCTAGCGGGGGCAGCGAACACCGGGGAGCTGTTTTTT
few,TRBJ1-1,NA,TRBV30,CACGRAGYNEAFF,TGTGCCTGCGGCAGGGCCGGTTATAATGAAGCTTTCTTT
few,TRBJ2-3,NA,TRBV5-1,CASSLVGRVTDTQYF,TGCGCCAGCAGCTTGGTGGGCAGGGTGACAGATACGCAGTATTTT
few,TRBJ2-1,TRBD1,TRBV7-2,CASSPRTGSSYNEQFF,TGTGCCAGCAGCCCGCGGACAGGGAGCTCCTACAATGAGCAGTTCTTC
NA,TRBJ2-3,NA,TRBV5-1,CASSPGVALTDTQYF,TGCGCCAGCAGCCCCGGGGTAGCTCTTACAGATACGCAGTATTTT
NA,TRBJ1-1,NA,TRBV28,CASSLRQPEAFF,TGTGCCAGCAGTCTTCGACAGCCAGAAGCTTTCTTT
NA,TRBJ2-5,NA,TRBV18,CASSPPARPPETQYF,TGTGCCAGCTCACCACCGGCGAGGCCCCCAGAGACCCAGTACTTC
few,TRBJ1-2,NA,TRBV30,CAWRWGEGYTF,TGTGCCTGGCGATGGGGGGAAGGCTACACCTTC
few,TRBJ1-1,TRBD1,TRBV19,CASSSGDRSRLF,TGTGCCAGTAGCAGCGGGGACAGGTCGCGTCTCTTT